This passage covers 29 T cell receptor beta chains from one sample sequenced in a study of glioma-infiltrating T cells. The iRepertoire nested amplicon-rescue multiplex PCR amplified TCR alpha and beta CDR3s from RNA. TCRdb redid the calling of the multiplex PCR reads with MiXCR, one entry per CDR3 protein. The table has about 93,000 distinct CDR3 sequences, approximately 42% seen once. Sample: glioma tissue, nonneoplastic brain tissue, or PBMCs (not recorded which). The receptors here all came from a human donor with low-grade glioma or glioblastoma, undergoing nonglioma brain surgery, or in good health (not recorded which).

This clonotype showed up many times. This chain connects TRBV12-3 or TRBV12-4 to TRBJ2-7; 8 bases fit TRBD2. Trimming took 1 base from V and 0 from J; bases not matched to a gene: 8. The CDR3 length is 17 residues. The CDR3 DNA sequence: TGTGCCAGCAGTTTAGGCTCAACGGGACTAGTCTCCTACGAGCAGTACTTC. This codes for CASSLGSTGLVSYEQYF.

This clonotype has a count of ten or more. CDR3 sequence: CASSSRGIAGESYNEQFF. For the CDR3, the DNA is TGTGCCAGCAGCTCCCGTGGAATAGCGGGGGAAAGCTACAATGAGCAGTTCTTC. The chain links TRBV7-3 to TRBJ2-1; the match to TRBD2 covers 9 bases. The V and J ends lost 4 bases and 3 bases, in that order; junction bases with no gene match: 13. The CDR3 contains 18 residues. The V gene's germline CDR1 is SGHTA and CDR2 FQGTGA.

Comments on this clonotype: A much larger clone lies a single base off, so this may be a read error. CDR3 sequence (DNA): TGTGCCAGCAGTTTATCCAGGGCCTTAATCCAAGAGACCAAGTACTTC. The encoded protein is CASSLSRALIQETKYF. V usage is TRBV12-3 or TRBV12-4 and J usage is TRBJ2-5; D is perhaps TRBD1 (5 bases). The CDR3 spans 16 residues.

This clonotype appeared many times. This sequence joins TRBV7-2 and TRBJ2-5; 11 bases agree with TRBD2. The junction had 7 bases not matched to a gene; V was cut back by 2 bases and J by 2 bases. The CDR3 length is 17 residues. CDR1 and CDR2 from the germline V gene are SGHTA and FQGNSA. The DNA of the CDR3 is TGTGCCAGCAGCTTACGAGGGACTAGCGGTGGGCAAGAGACCCAGTACTTC. Translating gives CASSLRGTSGGQETQYF. The full variable domain, its missing parts supplied by reference TRBV7-2 and TRBJ2-5, is GAGVSQSPSNKVTEKGKDVELRCDPISGHTALYWYRQSLGQGLEFLIYFQGNSAPDKSGLPSDRFSAERTGGSVSTLTIQRTQQEDSAVYLCASSLRGTSGGQETQYFGPGTRLLVL.

Note on this clonotype: A much bigger clone sits one base away, suggesting this may be a read error. The genes are TRBV3-1 and TRBJ1-2; D unresolved. Germline V gene data show CDR1 as LGHDT and CDR2 as YNNKEL (reference sequence). V gave up 0 bases and J gave up 12 bases, with 11 bases separating them. This CDR3 is 12 amino acids long. Written as DNA, the CDR3 is TGTGCCAGCAGCCAAGAGAGATACGGCCACACCTTC. Translated: CASSQERYGHTF.

J is TRBJ2-6 and V is TRBV4-1; 12 positions match TRBD2. The germline V gene has CDR1 MGHRA and CDR2 YSYEKL. There are 19 residues in the CDR3. The V gene end was trimmed by 1 base and the J gene end by 3 bases; junction bases not matched to a gene: 7. The CDR3 DNA is TGCGCCAGCAGCCAAGCCCTAGCGGGGGGGCCTAATGGGGCCAACGTCCTGACTTTC. Its translation is CASSQALAGGPNGANVLTF.

A remark on this clonotype: The conserved phenylalanine or tryptophan is not found at the CDR3 terminus, so this likely reflects a read error. This chain links TRBV20-1 with TRBJ2-5; 11 bases map to TRBD2. This CDR3 is built from 14 residues. Germline-derived CDR1 and CDR2 are DFQATT and SNEGSKA (reference sequence). The DNA of the CDR3 is TGCGGTGCTAGACTAGCGGGGACAAGCGAGACCCAGTACCTC. This translates into CGARLAGTSETQYL.

In this sample, this clonotype turned up a few times. Given a much more abundant clone one base away, this may be a read error. The genes are TRBV20-1 and TRBJ2-7, with TRBD2 as a possible D gene (6 bases). This CDR3 contains 16 residues. Germline assignment: CDR1 DFQATT and CDR2 SNEGSKA (reference sequence). DNA of the CDR3: TGCGGTGCTAGGAAGTCGGCGGGATTAGTAGCCTACGAGCAGTACTTC. Its protein product is CGARKSAGLVAYEQYF.

This clonotype was seen a handful of times. A read error is possible here, since a much larger clone lies one base away. The chain employs TRBV6-2 or TRBV6-3 and TRBJ2-5, with D possibly being TRBD1 or TRBD2 (5 bases each). CDR3 length: 15 residues. CDR1 and CDR2 from the germline V gene are MNHEY and SVGEGT. The CDR3 here is CASSPRGSRGETQHF. The DNA for the CDR3 is TGTGCCAGCAGTCCCCGGGGCTCGAGGGGAGAGACCCAGCACTTC.

At least ten counts were recorded for this clonotype. This chain links TRBV25-1 with TRBJ2-5; D is unclear. Germline CDR1 is MGHDK and CDR2 is SYGVNS. CDR3 length: 14 amino acids. With 4 bases removed from V and 4 bases from J, the gap between germline ends came to 13 bases. This CDR3 reads CASSGSAMGETQYF. CDR3 nucleotides: TGTGCCAGCAGTGGTAGTGCGATGGGAGAGACCCAGTACTTC.

This clonotype was recorded at least ten times. The V gene is TRBV27, the J gene TRBJ1-1; 8 bases align to TRBD1. This CDR3 spans 15 amino acids. Germline loops: CDR1 MNHEY, CDR2 SMNVEV (reference sequence). J lost 0 bases, V lost 2 bases, and 2 bases had no gene match. DNA of the CDR3: TGTGCCAGCAGTTTAGCAGGGGGCGTGAACACTGAAGCTTTCTTT. It codes for CASSLAGGVNTEAFF.

The chain is built from TRBV15 and TRBJ1-5; possible D gene TRBD1, 5 bases. V was shortened by 2 bases and J by 4 bases, with 9 bases between the two germline ends. The CDR3 consists of 14 residues. CDR1 is LNHNV, CDR2 YYDKDF, per germline (reference sequence). CDR3 sequence reads: CATSRTGQNQPQHF. CDR3 DNA sequence: TGTGCCACCAGCAGAACAGGACAAAATCAGCCCCAGCATTTT.

A remark on this clonotype: A read error may be the cause here, since a much bigger clone is one base away. The chain is built from TRBV12-5 and TRBJ2-7; D possibly uses TRBD1 or TRBD2 (5 bases each). Deletions cut 6 bases from V and 4 bases from J, with 10 bases between. Looked up from germline, CDR1 is LGHNT and CDR2 is FRNRAP. The length of the CDR3 is 12 residues. Here the CDR3 reads CASGTAVYEQYF. As DNA, the CDR3 is TGTGCTAGTGGGACAGCGGTTTACGAGCAGTACTTC.

This clonotype was seen at least ten times. The V gene is TRBV18, the J gene TRBJ2-7; the D gene is possibly TRBD1 (5 bases). V shed 3 bases and J shed 4 bases, with 13 bases lying between them. The germline V gene encodes CDR1 KGHSH and CDR2 LQKENI. The CDR3 loop spans 14 amino acids. The DNA for the CDR3 is TGTGCCAGCTCACCTGGGCAGGGTCGGTACGAGCAGTACTTC. Its translation: CASSPGQGRYEQYF.

This clonotype was seen repeatedly, ten times or more. The V and J genes are TRBV18 and TRBJ2-5, with D tentatively TRBD1 (6 bases). The V end lost 4 bases, the J end lost 4 bases, and 10 bases lay between the germline ends. CDR3 length equals 13 residues. Germline loops: CDR1 KGHSH, CDR2 LQKENI. The CDR3 DNA is TGTGCCAGCTCACGCATCAGGGGAGAGACCCAGTACTTC. As protein: CASSRIRGETQYF.

The table lists this clonotype with many counts. The rearrangement joins TRBV12-3 or TRBV12-4 to TRBJ1-5; the D is unclear. Trimming took off 6 bases at V and 13 bases at J, with 19 bases between the two ends. The CDR3 has 13 amino acids. CDR3 sequence reads: CASSNPVAPRQHF. The CDR3 nucleotides read TGTGCCAGCAGCAACCCTGTGGCGCCGAGACAGCATTTT.

This chain uses TRBV19 with TRBJ2-7; 8 bases align to TRBD1. Germline V gives CDR1 LNHDA, CDR2 SQIVND (reference sequence). This CDR3 comprises 14 residues. Losses at the gene ends were 3 bases for V and 5 bases for J; bases not matched to a gene: 6. CDR3 sequence reads: CASSIQGAYNEQYF. DNA for the CDR3: TGTGCCAGTAGTATTCAGGGGGCGTACAACGAGCAGTACTTC.

As for this clonotype: The junction departs from the called germline gene at one end, perhaps through a read error. V usage is TRBV7-4 and J usage is TRBJ1-1, with 7 positions matching TRBD1. CDR1 SGHVT and CDR2 SQSDAQ come from the germline V gene. The length of the CDR3 is 13 residues. The CDR3 loop is CASRNRGYPEAHF. The DNA for the CDR3 is TGTGCCAGCAGGAACAGGGGTTACCCTGAAGCTCACTTT.

This rearrangement joins TRBV20-1 to TRBJ2-2; D tentatively fits TRBD1 or TRBD2 (5 bases each). The V end was cut by 5 bases, the J end by 7 bases, with 14 bases between. The germline V gene encodes CDR1 DFQATT and CDR2 SNEGSKA (reference sequence). The CDR3 covers 13 residues. This CDR3 reads CSAGDSRGGELFF. The CDR3 DNA follows: TGCAGTGCTGGGGATTCGAGGGGCGGGGAGCTGTTTTTT.

Regarding this clonotype: A read error may be the cause here, since a much bigger clone is one base away. This CDR3 is CASSSTGQGLDTQYF. The DNA for the CDR3 is TGTGCCAGCAGCTCAACGGGACAGGGTTTAGATACGCAGTATTTT. The V and J genes are TRBV5-4 and TRBJ2-3, with 9 bases that match TRBD1. J gave up 5 bases and V 3 bases, and 7 bases lay outside the gene matches. Germline V gene lookup returns CDR1 SGHNT and CDR2 YYREEE (reference sequence). This CDR3 is built from 15 residues.

This clonotype was recorded only once. It may be a read error: a sequence one base away is much more abundant. V gene TRBV5-1 combines with J gene TRBJ2-7; D may be TRBD1 (6 bases). Looked up from germline, CDR1 is SGHRS and CDR2 is YFSETQ. This CDR3 spans 13 amino acids. The CDR3 spells CPSSGGQLYEQYF. CDR3 nucleotides: TGCCCCAGCAGCGGAGGACAGCTCTACGAGCAGTACTTC.

This clonotype occurred many times. The rearrangement uses TRBV24-1 and TRBJ2-3; D remains ambiguous. V dropped 7 bases and J dropped 1 base, with 14 bases sitting between them. Germline assignment: CDR1 KGHDR and CDR2 SFDVKD. The CDR3 is made up of 15 amino acids. CDR3 protein: CATSRSLGRTDTQYF. The CDR3 nucleotides are TGTGCCACCAGCCGGTCATTGGGCCGCACAGATACGCAGTATTTT.

Ten or more counts support this clonotype. This rearrangement joins TRBV27 to TRBJ2-2; possibly TRBD1 for D (5 bases). The CDR3 length is 15 residues. Germline lookup yields CDR1 MNHEY and CDR2 SMNVEV (reference sequence). Trimming took 6 bases from V and 2 from J, leaving 13 bases between them. The CDR3 loop reads CASRRQILNTGELFF. DNA for the CDR3: TGTGCCAGCAGGCGACAGATACTAAACACCGGGGAGCTGTTTTTT.

This clonotype was seen many times. The rearrangement uses TRBV10-3 and TRBJ1-3; TRBD1 might be the D (5 bases). Trimming pared 11 bases from V and 4 bases from J, leaving 12 bases between. The germline V gene encodes CDR1 ENHRY and CDR2 SYGVKD. The CDR3 contains 12 residues. CDR3 in DNA: TGTGCCGGCCGGACACGCGGAAACACCATATATTTT. Protein: CAGRTRGNTIYF.

At least ten counts were recorded for this clonotype. The chain uses TRBV28 and TRBJ1-4, with TRBD1 identical over 8 bases. V shed 6 bases and J 1 base; nucleotides not matched to a gene: 7. Germline CDR1 is MDHEN and CDR2 is SYDVKM. The CDR3 runs 16 residues. The CDR3 coding sequence is TGTGCCAGCAGACCTACAGGGGGGGGAACTAATGAAAAACTGTTTTTT. Encoded protein: CASRPTGGGTNEKLFF. The full variable domain, in which reference TRBV28 and TRBJ1-4 provide the parts outside the CDR3, is DVKVTQSSRYLVKRTGEKVFLECVQDMDHENMFWYRQDPGLGLRLIYFSYDVKMKEKGDIPEGYSVSREKKERFSLILESASTNQTSMYLCASRPTGGGTNEKLFFGSGTQLSVL.

About this clonotype itself: With a much larger clone just one base away, this may be a read error. The rearrangement links TRBV10-3 to TRBJ2-5; 8 bases map to TRBD2. The V gene's germline CDR1 is ENHRY and CDR2 SYGVKD. The ends lost 4 bases at V and 5 bases at J; junction bases unmatched: 3. The CDR3 totals 13 residues. The CDR3 spells CAISGASGETQYF. CDR3 coding DNA: TGTGCCATCAGTGGGGCTAGCGGGGAGACCCAGTACTTC.

This clonotype occurred many times. V usage is TRBV29-1 and J usage is TRBJ2-7; TRBD1 matches at 9 bases. The CDR3 is 13 residues long. CDR1 and CDR2 from the germline V gene are SQVTM and ANQGSEA. Germline trimming cut 4 bases from V and 6 bases from J; bases unmatched to any gene: 7. The chain's CDR3 is CSVVGQGLSEQYF. In DNA, the CDR3 is TGCAGCGTTGTTGGACAGGGGTTGTCCGAGCAGTACTTC.

This rearrangement joins TRBV7-2 to TRBJ2-1; TRBD2 agrees at 8 bases. Germline values: CDR1 SGHTA, CDR2 FQGNSA. CDR3 length: 14 residues. The V gene end was trimmed by 5 bases and the J gene end by 6 bases; junction bases not matched to a gene: 6. The chain's CDR3 is CASSPTGTSNEQFF. The DNA for the CDR3 is TGTGCCAGCAGCCCCACCGGGACTAGCAATGAGCAGTTCTTC.

This clonotype occurred many times. Just one base apart from a much larger clone, this may be a read error. V usage is TRBV6-2 or TRBV6-3 and J usage is TRBJ2-3; the D is unclear. The CDR3 has 15 amino acids. CDR1 and CDR2 from the germline V gene are MNHEY and SVGEGT. Trimming took off 4 bases at V and 0 bases at J, with 11 bases between the two ends. CDR3 nucleotides: TGTGCCAGCAGTTGCAGAGGCCACAGCACAGATACGCAGTATTTT. It encodes CASSCRGHSTDTQYF.